This T cell receptor (beta chain) emerged from a study of blood T cell repertoires in COVID-19. Study-level information: Samples representing acute and convalescent COVID-19 were sourced from the United States, Italy and Spain. T cells, B-cell-depleted T cells, or PBMCs provided the cDNA or gDNA that served as material.

Per the original methods: Estimation of nucleated cell counts relied on the amplification of reference gene primers. Method: immunoSEQ multiplex PCR; TCRdb's copy keeps in-frame clones and lacks some. Clonal size and the V and J genes are those of that table, whereas D and trimming came from the DNA. The sample lists fewer than 100,000 clones, about four fifths occurring once. The receptor comes from a human donor in a cohort sampled during active COVID-19. Sequencing was carried out using peripheral blood.

The CDR3 DNA reads TGTGCCACCAGTGACCGCGGGACAGGTACCTATGGCTACACCTTC. This encodes CATSDRGTGTYGYTF. The V and J genes are TRBV24-1 and TRBJ1-2; 8 bases are shared with TRBD1. Germline lookup yields CDR1 KGHDR and CDR2 SFDVKD. The CDR3 sequence is 15 residues long. The junction had 7 bases not matched to a gene; V was cut back by 4 bases and J by 4 bases.